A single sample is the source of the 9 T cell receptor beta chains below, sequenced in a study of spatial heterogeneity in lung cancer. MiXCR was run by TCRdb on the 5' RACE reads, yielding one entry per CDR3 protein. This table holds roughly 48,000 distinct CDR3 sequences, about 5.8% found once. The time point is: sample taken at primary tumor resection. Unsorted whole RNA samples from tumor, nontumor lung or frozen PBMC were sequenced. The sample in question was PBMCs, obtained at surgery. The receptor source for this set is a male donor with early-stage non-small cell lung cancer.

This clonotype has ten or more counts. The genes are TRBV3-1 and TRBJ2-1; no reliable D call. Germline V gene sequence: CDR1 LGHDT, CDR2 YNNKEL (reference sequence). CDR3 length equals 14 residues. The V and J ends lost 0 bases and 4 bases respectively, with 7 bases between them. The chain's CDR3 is CASSQEGFYNEQFF. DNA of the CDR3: TGTGCCAGCAGCCAAGAAGGGTTTTACAATGAGCAGTTCTTC.

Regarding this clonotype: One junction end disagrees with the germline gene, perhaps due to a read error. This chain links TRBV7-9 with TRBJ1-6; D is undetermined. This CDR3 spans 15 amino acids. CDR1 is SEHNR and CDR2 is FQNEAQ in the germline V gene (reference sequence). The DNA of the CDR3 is TGTGCCAGCAGCGCCTACACTGGGGTGAATTCATCCCTCCACTTT. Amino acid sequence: CASSAYTGVNSSLHF.

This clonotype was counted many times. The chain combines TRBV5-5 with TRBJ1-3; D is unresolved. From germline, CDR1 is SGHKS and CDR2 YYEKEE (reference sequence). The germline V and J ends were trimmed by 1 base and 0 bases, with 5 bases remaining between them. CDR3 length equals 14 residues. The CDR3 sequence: CASSLLHSGNTIYF. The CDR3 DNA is TGTGCCAGCAGCTTGTTGCACTCTGGAAACACCATATATTTT.

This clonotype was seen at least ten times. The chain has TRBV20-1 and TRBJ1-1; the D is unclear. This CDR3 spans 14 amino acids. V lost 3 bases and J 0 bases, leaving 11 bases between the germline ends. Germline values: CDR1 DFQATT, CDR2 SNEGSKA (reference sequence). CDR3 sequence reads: CSASQGRVNTEAFF. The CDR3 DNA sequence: TGCAGTGCTAGTCAAGGGAGGGTGAACACTGAAGCTTTCTTT.

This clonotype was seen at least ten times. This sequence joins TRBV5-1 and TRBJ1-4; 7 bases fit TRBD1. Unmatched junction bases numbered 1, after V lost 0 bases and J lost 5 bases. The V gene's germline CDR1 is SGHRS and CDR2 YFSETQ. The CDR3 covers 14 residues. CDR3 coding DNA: TGCGCCAGCAGCTTGGCGACAGGGAATGAAAAACTGTTTTTT. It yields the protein CASSLATGNEKLFF. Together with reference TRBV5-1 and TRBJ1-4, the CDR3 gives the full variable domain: KAGVTQTPRYLIKTRGQQVTLSCSPISGHRSVSWYQQTPGQGLQFLFEYFSETQRNKGNFPGRFSGRQFSNSRSEMNVSTLELGDSALYLCASSLATGNEKLFFGSGTQLSVL.

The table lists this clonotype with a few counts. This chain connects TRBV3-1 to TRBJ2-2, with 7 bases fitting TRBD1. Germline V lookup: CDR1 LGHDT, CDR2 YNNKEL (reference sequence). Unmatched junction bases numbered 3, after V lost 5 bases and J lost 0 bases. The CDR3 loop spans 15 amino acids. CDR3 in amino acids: CASSIDRANTGELFF. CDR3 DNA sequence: TGTGCCAGCAGCATCGACAGGGCGAACACCGGGGAGCTGTTTTTT.

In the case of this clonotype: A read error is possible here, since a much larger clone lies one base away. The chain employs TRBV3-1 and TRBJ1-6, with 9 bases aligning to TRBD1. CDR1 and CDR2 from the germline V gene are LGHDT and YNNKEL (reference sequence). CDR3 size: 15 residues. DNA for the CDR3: TGTGCCAGCAGCCAAAACAGGGGGCCGAATTCACCCCTCCGCTTT. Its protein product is CASSQNRGPNSPLRF.

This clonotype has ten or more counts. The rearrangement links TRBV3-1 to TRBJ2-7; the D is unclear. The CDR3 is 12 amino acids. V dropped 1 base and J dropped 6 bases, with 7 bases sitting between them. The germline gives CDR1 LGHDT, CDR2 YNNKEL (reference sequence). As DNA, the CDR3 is TGTGCCAGCAGCCAAGGGGTGGGCGAGCAGTACTTC. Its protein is CASSQGVGEQYF.

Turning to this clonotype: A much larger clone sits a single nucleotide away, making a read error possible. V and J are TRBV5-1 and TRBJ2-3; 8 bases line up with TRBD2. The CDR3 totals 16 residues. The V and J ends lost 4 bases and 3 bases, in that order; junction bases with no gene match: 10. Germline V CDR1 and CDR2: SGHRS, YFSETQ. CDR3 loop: CASSQRESIGTDTQYF. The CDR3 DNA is TGCGCCAGCAGCCAGCGGGAGAGCATCGGGACAGATACGCAGTATTTT.